This TCR beta chain was sequenced for a study of radiotherapy plus CTLA-4 blockade in lung cancer. Only in-frame clones appear in the TCRdb table, and some are missing; sequencing was by immunoSEQ multiplex PCR. The data show 71,000 or so clones, around nine tenths seen once. V was cut by 4 bases and J by 4 bases, with 9 bases left in between. Germline V gene sequence: CDR1 SGHDT, CDR2 YYEEEE. The CDR3 is 12 residues long. This TCR was recovered from a human donor with non-small cell lung cancer who had stable disease on radiotherapy plus ipilimumab. Material: peripheral blood, obtained from a patient treated with radiotherapy plus ipilimumab. The chain employs TRBV5-6 and TRBJ2-7; D may be TRBD1 (5 bases). This chain's CDR3 is CASSVDKYEQYF. As DNA, the CDR3 is TGTGCCAGCAGCGTGGACAAATACGAGCAGTACTTC. The full variable domain, in which reference TRBV5-6 and TRBJ2-7 provide the parts outside the CDR3, is DAGVTQSPTHLIKTRGQQVTLRCSPKSGHDTVSWYQQALGQGPQFIFQYYEEEERQRGNFPDRFSGHQFPNYSSELNVNALLLGDSALYLCASSVDKYEQYFGPGTRLTVT.